The rows below give T cell receptor beta chains drawn from one sample of a study of OX40 agonist ivuxolimab in advanced cancers. Assay used: immunoSEQ multiplex PCR; TCRdb lists only in-frame clones, some missing. The sample shows tens of thousands of clones, around four fifths of them seen only once. Sequenced material: CD4+ or CD8+ T cells sorted from blood, taken in a trial of the OX40 agonist ivuxolimab. These receptors all stem from an adult with an advanced solid tumor such as melanoma, head and neck, liver or kidney cancer. CDR3s include the opening cysteine and the closing phenylalanine or tryptophan. The D gene is left open where the match is weak. The size entry is marked missing in some rows and otherwise reads once, few, many or a size class.

TRBJ2-2 TRBD2 TRBV7-3 . CASSLMASGNTGELFF TGTGCCAGCAGCTTAATGGCTAGCGGAAACACCGGGGAGCTGTTTTTT
TRBJ2-3 TRBD2 TRBV7-9 . CASSGPGLHTDTQYF TGTGCCAGCAGCGGACCGGGACTACACACAGATACGCAGTATTTT
TRBJ1-2 . TRBV7-2 . CASSLELDEGFIYGYTF TGTGCCAGCAGCTTAGAGTTAGATGAGGGTTTCATCTATGGCTACACCTTC
TRBJ2-1 . TRBV6-4 . CASSQFNEQFF TGTGCCAGCAGCCAGTTCAATGAGCAGTTCTTC
TRBJ2-3 . TRBV7-9 . CASSKGTASTDTQYF TGTGCCAGCAGCAAGGGGACGGCTAGCACAGATACGCAGTATTTT
TRBJ1-1 TRBD1 TRBV30 . CAWSVRGQGWGMNTEAFF TGTGCCTGGAGTGTAAGGGGACAGGGGTGGGGGATGAACACTGAAGCTTTCTTT
TRBJ2-6 . TRBV6-6 . CATLGGLLRGANVLTF TGTGCCACCCTTGGGGGACTCCTCCGGGGGGCCAACGTCCTGACTTTC
TRBJ2-2 TRBD2 TRBV7-2 . CASSLGVLARNTGELFF TGTGCCAGCAGCTTAGGAGTACTAGCGAGGAACACCGGGGAGCTGTTTTTT
TRBJ2-6 . TRBV7-2 . CASRRGQGGSGANVLTF TGTGCCAGCAGACGGGGGCAGGGTGGCTCTGGGGCCAACGTCCTGACTTTC
TRBJ1-1 . TRBV30 . CAWSVTASEAFF TGTGCCTGGAGTGTGACCGCATCTGAAGCTTTCTTT
TRBJ1-1 TRBD1 TRBV7-6 . CASRPSGGAEAFF TGTGCCAGCAGGCCTTCAGGGGGGGCTGAAGCTTTCTTT
TRBJ2-1 . TRBV7-9 . CASSLEAYNEQFF TGTGCCAGCAGCTTAGAGGCGTACAATGAGCAGTTCTTC
TRBJ2-2 . TRBV28 . CASSFRQRNTGELFF TGTGCCAGCAGTTTTCGACAGCGGAACACCGGGGAGCTGTTTTTT
TRBJ1-1 . TRBV19 . CASSVLVENTEAFF TGTGCCAGTAGTGTCCTCGTGGAGAACACTGAAGCTTTCTTT
TRBJ1-1 TRBD1 TRBV7-3 . CASSPGTGRTEAFF TGTGCCAGCAGCCCGGGGACAGGGCGGACTGAAGCTTTCTTT
TRBJ1-2 . TRBV28 few CASSVVGRNYGYTF TGTGCCAGCAGTGTGGTGGGGAGGAACTATGGCTACACCTTC
TRBJ2-5 TRBD2 TRBV7-2 . CASSLDNPSGNTETQYF TGTGCCAGCAGCTTAGATAATCCTAGCGGGAACACAGAGACCCAGTACTTC
TRBJ2-5 . TRBV5-1 . CASSYAQETQYF TGCGCCAGCAGCTACGCACAAGAGACCCAGTACTTC
TRBJ1-1 . TRBV6-1 few CASSERGNGAEAFF TGTGCCAGCAGTGAACGGGGGAATGGCGCTGAAGCTTTCTTT
TRBJ2-7 TRBD1 TRBV6-5 few CASSYSWDSNEQYF TGTGCCAGCAGTTACTCGTGGGACAGCAACGAGCAGTACTTC
TRBJ2-2 . TRBV7-2 . CASSPKGRRELFF TGTGCCAGCAGCCCCAAGGGGAGGAGGGAGCTGTTTTTT
TRBJ2-6 TRBD1 TRBV9 . CASSAGTGQSSGANVLTF TGTGCCAGCAGCGCCGGGACAGGGCAAAGCTCTGGGGCCAACGTCCTGACTTTC
TRBJ1-1 . TRBV7-2 . CASSQDTENTEAFF TGTGCCAGCAGCCAAGACACGGAGAACACTGAAGCTTTCTTT
TRBJ1-5 . TRBV15 once CATSRGSYQPQHF TGTGCCACCAGCAGAGGGAGTTACCAGCCCCAGCATTTT
TRBJ2-3 . TRBV10-3 once CAISDSVQDTQYF TGTGCCATCAGTGACTCCGTCCAGGATACGCAGTATTTT
TRBJ1-3 . TRBV9 . CASSAVQEGGGNTIYF TGTGCCAGCAGCGCCGTTCAAGAGGGTGGTGGAAACACCATATATTTT
TRBJ1-3 . TRBV6-1 . CASRLHSTSGNTIYF TGTGCCAGCAGGCTTCACAGTACCTCTGGAAACACCATATATTTT
TRBJ2-3 TRBD2 TRBV28 . CASSHGRWLAGGKVADTQYF TGTGCCAGCTCCCATGGGAGGTGGCTAGCGGGGGGGAAAGTCGCAGATACGCAGTATTTT
TRBJ1-3 . TRBV7-2 once CASSPQGRDTIYF TGTGCCAGCAGCCCGCAGGGCCGGGACACCATATATTTT
TRBJ1-2 . TRBV6-5 . CASSYSRHGYRYTF TGTGCCAGCAGTTACTCCCGGCACGGGTATCGCTACACCTTC
TRBJ1-2 . TRBV2 . CASSDQGRYGYTF TGTGCCAGCAGTGATCAGGGGAGGTATGGCTACACCTTC
TRBJ2-7 . TRBV28 few CASSLLGYEQYF TGTGCCAGCAGTTTACTTGGGTACGAGCAGTACTTC
TRBJ2-5 . TRBV5-1 . CASSLSGPQETQYF TGCGCCAGCAGCTTGTCGGGACCGCAAGAGACCCAGTACTTC
TRBJ1-3 . TRBV11-2 . CASSYLPGSAAGNTIYF TGTGCCAGCAGCTATCTACCCGGGTCAGCGGCTGGAAACACCATATATTTT
TRBJ1-6 TRBD1 TRBV19 . CASSIVPTGVRNSPLHF TGTGCCAGTAGTATAGTACCGACAGGGGTGAGGAATTCACCCCTCCACTTT